Described below is a single T cell receptor (beta chain) sequence and its context. The repertoire was sequenced with immunoSEQ multiplex PCR; TCRdb's copy has only in-frame clones and lacks some. The table shows tens of thousands of clones, with roughly 89% occurring only once. Time point noted: pretreatment peripheral blood. Urothelial carcinoma, locally advanced or metastatic, affected the patients. This record belongs to a study of PD-L1 blockade in urothelial cancer. As for the study in general: Analyses were performed on blood at 3 weeks after treatment start (the second dose) and at 6 weeks.

The sequencing here drew on PBMCs, taken around atezolizumab (anti-PD-L1) treatment. This sequence was found in a woman aged 70 to 79 with urothelial cancer.

The CDR3 loop is CASSLYGDRAGNTIYF. The CDR3 DNA sequence: TGTGCCAGCAGCTTGTACGGCGACAGGGCTGGAAACACCATATATTTT. The V call is TRBV5-4, the J call TRBJ1-3; TRBD1 matches at 7 bases. This CDR3 has 16 amino acids. Germline values: CDR1 SGHNT, CDR2 YYREEE (reference sequence). After removal of 1 base from V and 2 bases from J, the junction contained 6 bases not matched to a gene.